This TCR beta chain was recovered during a study of OX40 agonist ivuxolimab in advanced cancers. Study-level points and caveats: With doses of 0.1 to 3.0 mg/kg, CD4+ and CD8+ blood T cells had undergone clonal expansion by week 6.

In the case of this clone: Its antigen is as yet unknown.

CDR1 MDHEN and CDR2 SYDVKM come from the germline V gene. V lost 3 bases and J lost 0, with 7 bases in between. This CDR3 contains 14 residues. Some clones are missing from TCRdb's copy, which holds only in-frame ones; the method was immunoSEQ multiplex PCR. The table lists about 96,000 clones, about 90% of them singletons, with around 1.5% in the top ten. This receptor was identified in an adult with an advanced solid tumor such as melanoma, head and neck, liver or kidney cancer. V usage is TRBV28 and J usage is TRBJ2-3; weak D call: TRBD2 (6 bases). Sequencing was performed on CD4+ or CD8+ T cells sorted from blood, taken in a trial of the OX40 agonist ivuxolimab. The CDR3 DNA is TGTGCCAGCAGTTTTGGACTAAGCACAGATACGCAGTATTTT. It yields the protein CASSFGLSTDTQYF.